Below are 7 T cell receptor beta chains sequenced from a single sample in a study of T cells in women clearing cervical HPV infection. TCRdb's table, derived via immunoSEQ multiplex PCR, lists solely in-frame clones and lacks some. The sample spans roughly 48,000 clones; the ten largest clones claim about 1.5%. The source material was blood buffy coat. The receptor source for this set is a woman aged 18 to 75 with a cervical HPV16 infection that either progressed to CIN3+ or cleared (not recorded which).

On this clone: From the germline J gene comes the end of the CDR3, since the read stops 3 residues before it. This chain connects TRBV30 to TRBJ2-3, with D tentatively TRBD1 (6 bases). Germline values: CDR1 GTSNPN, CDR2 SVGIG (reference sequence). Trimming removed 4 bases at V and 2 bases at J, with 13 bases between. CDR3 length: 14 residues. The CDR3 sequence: CAWTVGTITDTQYF. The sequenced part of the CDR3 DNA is TGTGCCTGGACCGTCGGGACAATCACAGATACG.

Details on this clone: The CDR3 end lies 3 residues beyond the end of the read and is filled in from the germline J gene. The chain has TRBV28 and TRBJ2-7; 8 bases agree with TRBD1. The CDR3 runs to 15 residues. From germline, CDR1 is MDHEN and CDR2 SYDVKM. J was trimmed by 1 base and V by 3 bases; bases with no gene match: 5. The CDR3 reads CASSFAGQGSYEQYF. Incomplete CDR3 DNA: TGTGCCAGCAGTTTCGCAGGACAGGGATCCTACGAG.

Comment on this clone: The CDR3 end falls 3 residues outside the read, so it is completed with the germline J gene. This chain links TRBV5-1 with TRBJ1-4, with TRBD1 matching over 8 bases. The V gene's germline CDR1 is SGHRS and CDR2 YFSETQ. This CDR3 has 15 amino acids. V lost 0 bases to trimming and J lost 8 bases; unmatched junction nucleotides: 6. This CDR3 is CASSLEARGQEKLFF. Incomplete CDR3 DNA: TGCGCCAGCAGCTTGGAGGCCAGGGGGCAAGAAAAA. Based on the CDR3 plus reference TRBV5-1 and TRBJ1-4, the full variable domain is KAGVTQTPRYLIKTRGQQVTLSCSPISGHRSVSWYQQTPGQGLQFLFEYFSETQRNKGNFPGRFSGRQFSNSRSEMNVSTLELGDSALYLCASSLEARGQEKLFFGSGTQLSVL.

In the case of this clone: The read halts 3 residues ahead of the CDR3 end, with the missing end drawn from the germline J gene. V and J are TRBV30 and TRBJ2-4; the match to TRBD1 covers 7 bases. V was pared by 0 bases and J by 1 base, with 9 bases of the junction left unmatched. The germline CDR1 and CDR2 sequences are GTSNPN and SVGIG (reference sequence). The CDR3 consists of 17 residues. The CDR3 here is CAWSVHTGVLAKNIQYF. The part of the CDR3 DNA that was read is TGTGCCTGGAGTGTACACACAGGGGTTTTGGCCAAAAACATT.

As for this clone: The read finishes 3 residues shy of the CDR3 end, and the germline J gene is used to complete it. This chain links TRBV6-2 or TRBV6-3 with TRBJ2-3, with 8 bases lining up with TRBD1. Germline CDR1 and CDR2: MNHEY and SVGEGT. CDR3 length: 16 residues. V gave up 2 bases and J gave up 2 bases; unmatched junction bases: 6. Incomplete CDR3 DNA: TGTGCCAGCAGTTACAGACGGACAGGGACCACAGATACG. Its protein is CASSYRRTGTTDT. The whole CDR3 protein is CASSYRRTGTTDTQYF.

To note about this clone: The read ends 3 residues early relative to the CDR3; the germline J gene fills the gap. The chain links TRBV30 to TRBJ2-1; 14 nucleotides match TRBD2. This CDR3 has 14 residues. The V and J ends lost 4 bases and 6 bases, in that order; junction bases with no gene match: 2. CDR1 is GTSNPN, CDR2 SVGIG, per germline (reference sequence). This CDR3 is CAWTGTSGSNEQFF. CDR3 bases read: TGTGCCTGGACTGGGACTAGCGGGAGCAATGAG.

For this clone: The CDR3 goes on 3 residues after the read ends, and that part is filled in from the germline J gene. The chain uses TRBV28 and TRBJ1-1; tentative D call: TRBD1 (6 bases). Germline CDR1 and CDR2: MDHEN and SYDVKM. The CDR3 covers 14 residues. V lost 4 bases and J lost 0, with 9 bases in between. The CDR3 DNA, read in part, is TGTGCCAGCAGTTCCTACAGGGTGAACACTGAA. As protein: CASSSYRVNTE. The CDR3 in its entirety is CASSSYRVNTEAFF. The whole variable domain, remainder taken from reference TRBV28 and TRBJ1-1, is DVKVTQSSRYLVKRTGEKVFLECVQDMDHENMFWYRQDPGLGLRLIYFSYDVKMKEKGDIPEGYSVSREKKERFSLILESASTNQTSMYLCASSSYRVNTEAFFGQGTRLTVV.